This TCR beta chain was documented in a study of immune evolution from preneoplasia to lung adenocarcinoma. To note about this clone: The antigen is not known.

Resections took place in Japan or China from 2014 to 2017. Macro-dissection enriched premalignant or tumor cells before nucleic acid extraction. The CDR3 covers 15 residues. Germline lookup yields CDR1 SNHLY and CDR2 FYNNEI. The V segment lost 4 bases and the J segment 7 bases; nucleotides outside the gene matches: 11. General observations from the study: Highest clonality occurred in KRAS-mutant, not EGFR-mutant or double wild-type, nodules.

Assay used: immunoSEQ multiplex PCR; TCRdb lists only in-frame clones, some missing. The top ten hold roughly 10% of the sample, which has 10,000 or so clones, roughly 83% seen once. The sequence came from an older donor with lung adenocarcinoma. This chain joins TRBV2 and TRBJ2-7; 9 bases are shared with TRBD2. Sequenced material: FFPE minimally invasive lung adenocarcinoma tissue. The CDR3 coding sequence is TGTGCCAGCAGTGCCATCGGCGGGAGGGTTGGAGAGCAGTACTTC. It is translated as CASSAIGGRVGEQYF.